The 18 T cell receptor beta chains below come from one sample, sequenced in a study of blood T cell repertoires in COVID-19. Method: immunoSEQ multiplex PCR; TCRdb's copy keeps in-frame clones and lacks some. The repertoire has about 62,000 clones, approximately 90% of them found once; the top ten carry under 20%. The specimen sequenced was peripheral blood. These receptors all stem from a woman aged 55-70 years with COVID-19, enrolled during active disease.

This sequence joins TRBV11-2 and TRBJ2-7; TRBD2 matches 9 bases. CDR1 and CDR2 (germline): SGHAT, FQNNGV. Trimming removed 4 bases from V and 2 bases from J; junction bases left unmatched: 15. The CDR3 extends over 18 amino acids. DNA for the CDR3: TGTGCCAGCAGCTCTTCGGAGGGGAGTAGCGGGAGTACCTACGAGCAGTACTTC. As protein: CASSSSEGSSGSTYEQYF.

The gene calls are TRBV29-1 and TRBJ1-1; a possible D gene is TRBD1 (5 bases). Germline CDR1 reads SQVTM; CDR2 reads ANQGSEA. CDR3 length equals 13 residues. Trimming removed 6 bases from V and 1 base from J, with 12 bases in between. This CDR3 reads CSVQGRPNTEAFF. CDR3 coding DNA: TGCAGCGTCCAGGGCAGGCCGAACACTGAAGCTTTCTTT.

This chain joins TRBV10-1 and TRBJ2-7; 8 bases match TRBD1. The CDR3 totals 12 residues. The germline gives CDR1 WNHNN, CDR2 SYGVQD (reference sequence). The V gene end was trimmed by 8 bases and the J gene end by 7 bases; junction bases not matched to a gene: 7. In DNA, the CDR3 is TGCGCCAGCCGCCAGGGGGCGCGAGAGCAGTACTTC. It is translated as CASRQGAREQYF.

The chain recombines TRBV2 with TRBJ2-7, with TRBD2 matching 10 bases. Unmatched junction bases numbered 3, after V lost 4 bases and J lost 0 bases. Germline CDR1 reads SNHLY; CDR2 reads FYNNEI. This CDR3 contains 15 residues. CDR3 nucleotides: TGTGCCAGCAGTGCGTCTAGCGGGAGCTCCTACGAGCAGTACTTC. Amino acid sequence: CASSASSGSSYEQYF.

The rearrangement uses TRBV23-1 and TRBJ2-7, with 10 positions matching TRBD1. TRBV23-1 is placed among ORFs of uncertain function. With 6 bases clipped from V and 7 bases from J, the junction kept 9 bases outside the gene matches. This CDR3 has 14 residues. The CDR3 sequence: CASSHGTGVREQYF. The CDR3 DNA follows: TGCGCCAGCAGCCACGGGACAGGGGTGCGAGAGCAGTACTTC.

The chain couples TRBV7-3 to TRBJ1-1; 10 positions match TRBD1. V lost 3 bases to trimming and J lost 3 bases; unmatched junction nucleotides: 10. The germline gives CDR1 SGHTA, CDR2 FQGTGA. CDR3 length: 17 residues. CDR3 coding DNA: TGTGCCAGCAGCTTTATGTTCGGACAGGGGGATTACACTGAAGCTTTCTTT. Its translation: CASSFMFGQGDYTEAFF.

The CDR3 coding sequence is TGTGCCAGCAGGAAGGACTGGAACTATGGCTACACCTTC. Residues: CASRKDWNYGYTF. V gene TRBV6-5 combines with J gene TRBJ1-2, with no clear D. The CDR3 contains 13 residues. Trimming pared 6 bases from V and 2 bases from J, leaving 10 bases between. CDR1 is MNHEY and CDR2 is SVGAGI in the germline V gene.

The CDR3, as DNA: TGTGCCAGCAGCCCCCTGGACACGACCTACGAGCAGTACTTC. Translating gives CASSPLDTTYEQYF. The chain combines TRBV7-6 with TRBJ2-7; possibly TRBD1 for D (5 bases). CDR3 length equals 14 residues. The germline V and J ends were trimmed by 5 bases and 2 bases, with 13 bases remaining between them. From germline, CDR1 is SGHVS and CDR2 FNYEAQ.

The J gene is TRBJ2-7, the V gene TRBV5-1; possibly TRBD2 for D (7 bases). CDR3 length equals 16 residues. V shed 0 bases and J shed 4 bases, with 17 bases lying between them. CDR1 is SGHRS, CDR2 YFSETQ, per germline. The CDR3 DNA follows: TGCGCCAGCAGCTTGGTGTCAGGGGACTATATGTACGAGCAGTACTTC. Its translation is CASSLVSGDYMYEQYF.

This chain links TRBV6-6 with TRBJ1-4, with 10 bases lining up with TRBD1. V lost 0 bases to trimming and J lost 8 bases; unmatched junction nucleotides: 3. Germline V CDR1 and CDR2: MNHNY, SVGAGI (reference sequence). There are 15 residues in the CDR3. The CDR3 loop reads CASSYSGTGVEKLFF. Here the CDR3 DNA reads TGTGCCAGCAGTTACTCCGGGACAGGGGTGGAAAAACTGTTTTTT.

CDR3 nucleotides: TGTGCCAGCAGCTTAGACGGACTAGCGGGAGTCACAGATACGCAGTATTTT. Translated, it gives CASSLDGLAGVTDTQYF. V usage is TRBV7-2 and J usage is TRBJ2-3, with 13 nucleotides matching TRBD2. The V gene end was trimmed by 1 base and the J gene end by 2 bases; junction bases not matched to a gene: 3. Germline V gene data show CDR1 as SGHTA and CDR2 as FQGNSA. The CDR3 runs to 17 residues. The variable domain in full, completed from reference TRBV7-2 and TRBJ2-3, reads GAGVSQSPSNKVTEKGKDVELRCDPISGHTALYWYRQSLGQGLEFLIYFQGNSAPDKSGLPSDRFSAERTGGSVSTLTIQRTQQEDSAVYLCASSLDGLAGVTDTQYFGPGTRLTVL.

The chain has TRBV18 and TRBJ2-1, with D maybe TRBD1 (6 bases). This CDR3 region has 14 residues. Germline CDR1 and CDR2: KGHSH and LQKENI. V was trimmed by 10 bases and J by 7 bases, leaving 20 bases between them. The CDR3 loop reads CATRTGTSGNEQFF. The CDR3, as DNA: TGTGCCACCCGAACCGGGACATCCGGGAATGAGCAGTTCTTC.

The rearrangement links TRBV7-2 to TRBJ2-5, with D unresolved. V was pared by 2 bases and J by 5 bases, with 6 bases between. This CDR3 region has 12 residues. Germline lookup yields CDR1 SGHTA and CDR2 FQGNSA. This CDR3 is CASSLTVETQYF. CDR3 nucleotide sequence: TGTGCCAGCAGCTTAACAGTTGAGACCCAGTACTTC.

The gene calls are TRBV6-5 and TRBJ1-2, with 7 bases that match TRBD1. Germline V gene data show CDR1 as MNHEY and CDR2 as SVGAGI. The CDR3 has 14 residues. V lost 5 bases and J lost 6; bases outside the gene matches: 9. The CDR3 coding sequence is TGTGCCAGCAGTCGGGACAGCGCCCTTCATGGCTACACCTTC. It translates to CASSRDSALHGYTF.

The chain has TRBV7-2 and TRBJ1-2, with D possibly TRBD1 on 6 matching bases. V was pared by 1 base and J by 7 bases, with 16 bases between. Germline CDR1 reads SGHTA; CDR2 reads FQGNSA. There are 15 residues in the CDR3. CDR3 loop: CASSLESRGRGGYTF. The DNA of the CDR3 is TGTGCCAGCAGCTTAGAGAGCAGGGGACGAGGTGGCTACACCTTC.

The genes are TRBV11-2 and TRBJ1-4, with D hard to call. This CDR3 is 16 amino acids long. The germline V gene encodes CDR1 SGHAT and CDR2 FQNNGV. Trimming removed 1 base from V and 0 bases from J, with 9 bases in between. As DNA, the CDR3 is TGTGCCAGCAGCTTAGTTCAATTTGCAACTAATGAAAAACTGTTTTTT. Translation gives CASSLVQFATNEKLFF.

The V and J genes are TRBV3-1 (or the pseudogene TRBV3-2) and TRBJ2-7; D is possibly TRBD2 (5 bases). With 0 bases removed from V and 6 bases from J, the gap between germline ends came to 12 bases. CDR1 and CDR2 (germline): LGHDT, YNNKEL (reference sequence). The CDR3 covers 14 residues. The CDR3 spells CASSQESLASEQYF. The CDR3 nucleotides read TGTGCCAGCAGCCAAGAGAGCCTAGCATCCGAGCAGTACTTC.

V usage is TRBV10-2 and J usage is TRBJ2-7; no clear D gene. TRBJ2-5 explains the end of the DNA better; the J call may be wrong. The CDR3 has 11 residues. CDR1 and CDR2 from the germline V gene are WSHSY and SAAADI. Written as DNA, the CDR3 is TGCGCCACCTCCCTCCGGGAGACCCAGTACTTC. As protein: CATSLRETQYF.